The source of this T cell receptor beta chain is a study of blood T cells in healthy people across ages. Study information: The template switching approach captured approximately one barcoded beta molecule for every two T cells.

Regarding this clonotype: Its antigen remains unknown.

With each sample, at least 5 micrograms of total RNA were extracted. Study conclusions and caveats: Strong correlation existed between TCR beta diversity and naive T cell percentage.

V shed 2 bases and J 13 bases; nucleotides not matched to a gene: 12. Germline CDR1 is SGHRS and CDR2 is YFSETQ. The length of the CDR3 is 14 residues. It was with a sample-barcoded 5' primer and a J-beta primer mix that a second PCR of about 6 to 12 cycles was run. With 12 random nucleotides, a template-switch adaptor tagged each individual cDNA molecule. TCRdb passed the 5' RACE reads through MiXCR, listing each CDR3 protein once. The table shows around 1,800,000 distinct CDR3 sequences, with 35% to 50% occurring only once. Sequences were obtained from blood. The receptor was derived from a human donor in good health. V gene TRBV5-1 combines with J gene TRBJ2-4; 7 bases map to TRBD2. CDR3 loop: CASSFNFEGREQYF. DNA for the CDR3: TGCGCCAGCAGCTTTAATTTTGAGGGGCGGGAGCAGTACTTC.